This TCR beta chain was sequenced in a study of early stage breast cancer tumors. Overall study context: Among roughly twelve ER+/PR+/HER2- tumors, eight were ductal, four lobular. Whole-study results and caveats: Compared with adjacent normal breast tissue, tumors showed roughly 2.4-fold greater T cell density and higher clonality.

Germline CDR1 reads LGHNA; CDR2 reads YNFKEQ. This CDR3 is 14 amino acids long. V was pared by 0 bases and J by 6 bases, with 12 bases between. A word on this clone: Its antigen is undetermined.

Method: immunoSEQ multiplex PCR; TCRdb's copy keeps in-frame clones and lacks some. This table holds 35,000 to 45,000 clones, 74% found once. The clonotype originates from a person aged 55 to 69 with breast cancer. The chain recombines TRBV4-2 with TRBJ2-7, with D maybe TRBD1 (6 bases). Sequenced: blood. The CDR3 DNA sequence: TGTGCCAGCAGCCAAGATAGGGGGAGCCTCGAGCAGTACTTC. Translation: CASSQDRGSLEQYF.